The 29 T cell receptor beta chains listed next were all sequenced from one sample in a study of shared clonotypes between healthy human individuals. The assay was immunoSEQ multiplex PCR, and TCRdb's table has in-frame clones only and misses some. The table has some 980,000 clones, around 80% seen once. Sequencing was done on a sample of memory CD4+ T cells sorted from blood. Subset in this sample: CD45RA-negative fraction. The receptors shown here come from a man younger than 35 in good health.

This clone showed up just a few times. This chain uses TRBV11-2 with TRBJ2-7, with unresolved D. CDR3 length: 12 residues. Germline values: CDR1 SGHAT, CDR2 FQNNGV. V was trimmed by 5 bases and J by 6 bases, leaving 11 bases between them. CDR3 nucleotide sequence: TGTGCCAGCAGCCCTCAGGAACTCGAGCAGTACTTC. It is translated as CASSPQELEQYF. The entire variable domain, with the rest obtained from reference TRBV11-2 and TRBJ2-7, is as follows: EAGVAQSPRYKIIEKRQSVAFWCNPISGHATLYWYQQILGQGPKLLIQFQNNGVVDDSQLPKDRFSAERLKGVDSTLKIQPAKLEDSAVYLCASSPQELEQYFGPGTRLTVT.

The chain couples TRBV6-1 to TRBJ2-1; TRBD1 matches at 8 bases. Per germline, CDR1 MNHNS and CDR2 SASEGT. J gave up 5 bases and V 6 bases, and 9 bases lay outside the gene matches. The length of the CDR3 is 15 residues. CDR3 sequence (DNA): TGTGCCAGCAGAGACGGACAGGGCGGGCACAATGAGCAGTTCTTC. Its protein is CASRDGQGGHNEQFF.

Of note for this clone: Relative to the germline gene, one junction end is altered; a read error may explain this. The CDR3 DNA reads TGTGCCAGCAGTAAAGCTTCGGACACAAGATACAATGAGCAGTTCTTC. It is translated as CASSKASDTRYNEQFF. The chain carries TRBV6-1 and TRBJ2-1; maybe TRBD1 (5 bases). Per germline, CDR1 MNHNS and CDR2 SASEGT. The length of the CDR3 is 16 residues.

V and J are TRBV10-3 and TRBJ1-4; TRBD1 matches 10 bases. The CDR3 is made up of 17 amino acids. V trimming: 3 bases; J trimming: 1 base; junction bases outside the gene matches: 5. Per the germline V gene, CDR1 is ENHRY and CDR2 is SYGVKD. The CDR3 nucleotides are TGTGCCATCAGTGATTCGACAGGGGGCCTAACTAATGAAAAACTGTTTTTT. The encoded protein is CAISDSTGGLTNEKLFF.

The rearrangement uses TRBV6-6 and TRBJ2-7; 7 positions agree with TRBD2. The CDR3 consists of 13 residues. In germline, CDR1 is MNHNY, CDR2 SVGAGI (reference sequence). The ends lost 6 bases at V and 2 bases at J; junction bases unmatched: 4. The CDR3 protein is CASRSGGAYEQYF. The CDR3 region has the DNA TGTGCCAGCAGATCGGGAGGTGCCTACGAGCAGTACTTC.

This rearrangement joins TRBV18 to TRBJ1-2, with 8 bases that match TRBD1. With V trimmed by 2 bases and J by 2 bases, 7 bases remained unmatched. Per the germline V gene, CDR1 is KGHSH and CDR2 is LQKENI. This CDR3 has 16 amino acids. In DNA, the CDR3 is TGTGCCAGCTCACCAGGGGACAGGATCCCCAACTATGGCTACACCTTC. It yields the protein CASSPGDRIPNYGYTF.

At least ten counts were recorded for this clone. The CDR3 coding sequence is TGTGCCTGGAGTCCTCTCTACCCCAACCACTACAATGAGCAGTTCTTC. This translates into CAWSPLYPNHYNEQFF. The chain carries TRBV30 and TRBJ2-1; D uncertain. The germline V gene has CDR1 GTSNPN and CDR2 SVGIG (reference sequence). V lost 2 bases and J lost 3, with 17 bases in between. The CDR3 totals 16 residues.

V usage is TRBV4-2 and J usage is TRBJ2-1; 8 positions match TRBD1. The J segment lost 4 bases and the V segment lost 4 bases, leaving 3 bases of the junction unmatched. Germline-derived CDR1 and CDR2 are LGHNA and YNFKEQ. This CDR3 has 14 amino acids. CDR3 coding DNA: TGTGCCAGCAGCCCCCGGGACAGGTACAATGAGCAGTTCTTC. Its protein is CASSPRDRYNEQFF.

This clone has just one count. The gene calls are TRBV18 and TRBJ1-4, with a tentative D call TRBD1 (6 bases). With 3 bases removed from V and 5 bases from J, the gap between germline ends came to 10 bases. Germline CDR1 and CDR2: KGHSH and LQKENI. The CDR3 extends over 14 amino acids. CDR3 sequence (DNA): TGTGCCAGCTCACCGGGACACCCAAATGAAAAACTGTTTTTT. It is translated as CASSPGHPNEKLFF. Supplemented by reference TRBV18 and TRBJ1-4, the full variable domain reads NAGVMQNPRHLVRRRGQEARLRCSPMKGHSHVYWYRQLPEEGLKFMVYLQKENIIDESGMPKERFSAEFPKEGPSILRIQQVVRGDSAAYFCASSPGHPNEKLFFGSGTQLSVL.

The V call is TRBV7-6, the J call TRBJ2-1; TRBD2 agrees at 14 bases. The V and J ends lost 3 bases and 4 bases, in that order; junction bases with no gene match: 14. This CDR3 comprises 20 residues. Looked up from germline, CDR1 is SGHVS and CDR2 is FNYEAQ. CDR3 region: CASSLYALGLAGAGYNEQFF. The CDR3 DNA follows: TGTGCCAGCAGCTTGTATGCCCTGGGACTAGCGGGAGCGGGGTACAATGAGCAGTTCTTC.

The DNA for the CDR3 is TGTGCCAGCAGTCCACGACTGCTCTCTGGAAACACCATATATTTT. Protein product: CASSPRLLSGNTIYF. This sequence joins TRBV6-5 and TRBJ1-3; no reliable D call. Germline V gene data show CDR1 as MNHEY and CDR2 as SVGAGI. Trimming cost V 5 bases and J 0 bases, with 11 bases left between them. This CDR3 contains 15 residues.

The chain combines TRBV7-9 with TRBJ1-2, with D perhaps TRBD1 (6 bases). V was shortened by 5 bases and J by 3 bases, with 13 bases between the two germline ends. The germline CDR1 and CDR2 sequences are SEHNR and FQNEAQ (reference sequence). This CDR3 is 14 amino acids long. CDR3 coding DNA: TGTGCCAGCAGCGGGGGACATCAGGACTATGGCTACACCTTC. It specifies CASSGGHQDYGYTF. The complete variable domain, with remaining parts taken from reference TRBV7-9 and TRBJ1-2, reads DTGVSQNPRHKITKRGQNVTFRCDPISEHNRLYWYRQTLGQGPEFLTYFQNEAQLEKSRLLSDRFSAERPKGSFSTLEIQRTEQGDSAMYLCASSGGHQDYGYTFGSGTRLTVV.

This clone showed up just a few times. CDR3 coding DNA: TGTGCCAGCATGCTACAGGGTATGATGCGGGAGGAGCAGTTCTTC. Its protein is CASMLQGMMREEQFF. This sequence joins TRBV7-8 and TRBJ2-1; possibly TRBD2 for D (7 bases). This CDR3 has 15 amino acids. Trimming shortened V by 7 bases and J by 10 bases, and 23 bases separated the two germline ends. CDR1 SGHVS and CDR2 FQNEAQ come from the germline V gene.

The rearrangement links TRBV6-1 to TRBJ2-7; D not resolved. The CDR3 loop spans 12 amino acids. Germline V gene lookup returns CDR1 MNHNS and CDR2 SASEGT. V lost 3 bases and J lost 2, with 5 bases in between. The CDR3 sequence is CASSDWAYEQYF. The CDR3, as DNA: TGTGCCAGCAGTGATTGGGCCTACGAGCAGTACTTC.

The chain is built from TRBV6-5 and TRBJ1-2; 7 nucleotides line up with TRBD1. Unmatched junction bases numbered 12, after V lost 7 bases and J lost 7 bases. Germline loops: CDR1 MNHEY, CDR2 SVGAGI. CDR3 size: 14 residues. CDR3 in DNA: TGTGCCAGCACCTTAGGGGAGGGGGCTGGTGGCTACACCTTC. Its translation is CASTLGEGAGGYTF.

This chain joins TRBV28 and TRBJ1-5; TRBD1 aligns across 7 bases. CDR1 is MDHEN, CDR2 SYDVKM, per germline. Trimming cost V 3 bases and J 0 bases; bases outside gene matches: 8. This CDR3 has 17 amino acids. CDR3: CASSLGRGRNSNQPQHF. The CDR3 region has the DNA TGTGCCAGCAGTTTGGGGAGGGGGCGAAATAGCAATCAGCCCCAGCATTTT.

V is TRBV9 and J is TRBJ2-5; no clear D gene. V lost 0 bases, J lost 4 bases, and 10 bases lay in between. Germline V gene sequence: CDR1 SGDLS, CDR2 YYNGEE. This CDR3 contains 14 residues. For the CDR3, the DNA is TGTGCCAGCAGCGTAGGGTTCGGCTTAGAGACCCAGTACTTC. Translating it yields CASSVGFGLETQYF.

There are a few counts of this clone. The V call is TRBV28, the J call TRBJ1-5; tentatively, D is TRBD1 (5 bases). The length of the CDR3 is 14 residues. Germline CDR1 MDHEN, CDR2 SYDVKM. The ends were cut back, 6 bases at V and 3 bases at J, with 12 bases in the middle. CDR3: CASSLGTANQPQHF. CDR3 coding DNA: TGTGCCAGCAGCCTAGGGACGGCCAATCAGCCCCAGCATTTT. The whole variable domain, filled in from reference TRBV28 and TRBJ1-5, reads DVKVTQSSRYLVKRTGEKVFLECVQDMDHENMFWYRQDPGLGLRLIYFSYDVKMKEKGDIPEGYSVSREKKERFSLILESASTNQTSMYLCASSLGTANQPQHFGDGTRLSIL.

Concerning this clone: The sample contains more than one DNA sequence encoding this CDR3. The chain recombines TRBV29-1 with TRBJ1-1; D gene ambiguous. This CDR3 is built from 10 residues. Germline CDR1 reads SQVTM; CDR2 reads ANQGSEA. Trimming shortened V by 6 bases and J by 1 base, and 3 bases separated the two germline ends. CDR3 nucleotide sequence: TGCAGCGTGGGGAACACTGAAGCTTTCTTT. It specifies CSVGNTEAFF. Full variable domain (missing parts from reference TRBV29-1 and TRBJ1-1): SAVISQKPSRDICQRGTSLTIQCQVDSQVTMMFWYRQQPGQSLTLIATANQGSEATYESGFVIDKFPISRPNLTFSTLTVSNMSPEDSSIYLCSVGNTEAFFGQGTRLTVV.

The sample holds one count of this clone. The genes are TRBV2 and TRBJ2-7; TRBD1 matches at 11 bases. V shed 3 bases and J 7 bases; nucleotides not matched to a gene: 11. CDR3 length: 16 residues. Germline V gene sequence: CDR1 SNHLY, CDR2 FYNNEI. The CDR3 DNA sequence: TGTGCCAGCAGTGACCGACAAGTGGGGACAGGGGGAGAGCAGTACTTC. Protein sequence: CASSDRQVGTGGEQYF.

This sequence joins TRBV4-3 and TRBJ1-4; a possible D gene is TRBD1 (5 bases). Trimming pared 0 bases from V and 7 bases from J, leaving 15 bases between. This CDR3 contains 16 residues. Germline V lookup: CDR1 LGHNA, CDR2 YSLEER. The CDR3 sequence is CASSQDLQGGGEKLFF. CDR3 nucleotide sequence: TGCGCCAGCAGCCAAGATCTGCAGGGAGGAGGTGAAAAACTGTTTTTT.

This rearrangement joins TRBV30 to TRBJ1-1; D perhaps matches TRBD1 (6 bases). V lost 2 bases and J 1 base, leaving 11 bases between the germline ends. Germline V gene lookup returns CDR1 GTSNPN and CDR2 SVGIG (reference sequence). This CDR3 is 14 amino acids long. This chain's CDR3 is CAWSLGGANTEAFF. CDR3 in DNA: TGTGCCTGGAGTCTGGGGGGGGCGAACACTGAAGCTTTCTTT.

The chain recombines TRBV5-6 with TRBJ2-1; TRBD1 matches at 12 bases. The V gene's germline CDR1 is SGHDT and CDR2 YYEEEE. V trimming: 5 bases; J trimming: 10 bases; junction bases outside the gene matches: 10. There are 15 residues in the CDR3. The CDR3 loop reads CASRHRDRGLREQFF. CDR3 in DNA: TGTGCCAGCAGACACCGGGACAGGGGGCTGAGGGAGCAGTTCTTC.

The CDR3 DNA sequence: TGTGCCACCAGCAGAGATAGGGCTAGCGGAAGGGAGCAGTACTTC. It translates to CATSRDRASGREQYF. The chain carries TRBV15 and TRBJ2-7; 7 bases match TRBD2. The CDR3 totals 15 residues. Per the germline V gene, CDR1 is LNHNV and CDR2 is YYDKDF (reference sequence). V was clipped by 0 bases and J by 7 bases; unmatched bases: 9.

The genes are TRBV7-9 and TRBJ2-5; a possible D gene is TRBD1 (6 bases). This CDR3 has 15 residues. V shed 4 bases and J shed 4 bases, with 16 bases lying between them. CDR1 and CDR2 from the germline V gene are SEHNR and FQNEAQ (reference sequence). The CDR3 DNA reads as TGTGCCAGCAGCTCCACAGGGAAGTCGGGAGAGACCCAGTACTTC. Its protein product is CASSSTGKSGETQYF.

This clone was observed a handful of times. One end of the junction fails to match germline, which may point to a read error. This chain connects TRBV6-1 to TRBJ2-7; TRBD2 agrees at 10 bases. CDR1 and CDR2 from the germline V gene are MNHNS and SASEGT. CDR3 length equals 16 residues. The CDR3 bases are TGTGCCAGCAGGGAAGCCCGGACTAGCGGATCCTACGAGCAGTACTTC. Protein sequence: CASREARTSGSYEQYF.

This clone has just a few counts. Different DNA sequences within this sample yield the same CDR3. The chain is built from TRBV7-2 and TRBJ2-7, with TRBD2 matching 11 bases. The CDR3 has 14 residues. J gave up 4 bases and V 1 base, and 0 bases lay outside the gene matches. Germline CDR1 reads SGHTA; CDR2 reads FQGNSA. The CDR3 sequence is CASSLGLAGYEQYF. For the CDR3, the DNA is TGTGCCAGCAGCTTAGGACTAGCGGGATACGAGCAGTACTTC.

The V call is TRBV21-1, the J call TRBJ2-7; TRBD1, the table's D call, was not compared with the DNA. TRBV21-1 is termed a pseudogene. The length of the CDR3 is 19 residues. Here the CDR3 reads CASSNGTETAREPYYEQYF. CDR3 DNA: TGTGCCAGCAGCAACGGGACAGAGACGGCCAGGGAGCCCTACTACGAGCAGTACTTC.

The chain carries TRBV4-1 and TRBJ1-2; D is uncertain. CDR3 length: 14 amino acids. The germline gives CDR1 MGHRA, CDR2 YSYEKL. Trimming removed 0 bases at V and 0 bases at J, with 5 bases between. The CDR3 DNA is TGCGCCAGCAGCCAAGAACCTACTAACTATGGCTACACCTTC. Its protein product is CASSQEPTNYGYTF.